This TCR beta chain was documented in a study of blood T cell repertoires in COVID-19. Looking at the study overall: PBMCs, B-cell-depleted T cells, or T cells provided the cDNA or gDNA that made up the material.

The study counted Cohort 3 donors as recovered given two negative PCRs, clearance, or symptom resolution. Sequencing was performed with immunoSEQ multiplex PCR; in TCRdb, only in-frame clones are kept and a portion is missing. The data hold 190,000 or so clones, with about four fifths observed a single time. This clonotype was obtained from a man aged 40-50 years who had recovered from COVID-19. Material for sequencing was PBMCs or T cells enriched from blood (not recorded which).

The CDR3 sequence: CASSLAQGEAFF. The CDR3 region has the DNA TGCGCCAGCAGCTTGGCACAGGGTGAAGCTTTCTTT. This chain joins TRBV5-1 and TRBJ1-1; the D gene is possibly TRBD1 (6 bases). The V and J ends lost 0 bases and 7 bases respectively, with 7 bases between them. Germline V gene data show CDR1 as SGHRS and CDR2 as YFSETQ. The CDR3 spans 12 residues.